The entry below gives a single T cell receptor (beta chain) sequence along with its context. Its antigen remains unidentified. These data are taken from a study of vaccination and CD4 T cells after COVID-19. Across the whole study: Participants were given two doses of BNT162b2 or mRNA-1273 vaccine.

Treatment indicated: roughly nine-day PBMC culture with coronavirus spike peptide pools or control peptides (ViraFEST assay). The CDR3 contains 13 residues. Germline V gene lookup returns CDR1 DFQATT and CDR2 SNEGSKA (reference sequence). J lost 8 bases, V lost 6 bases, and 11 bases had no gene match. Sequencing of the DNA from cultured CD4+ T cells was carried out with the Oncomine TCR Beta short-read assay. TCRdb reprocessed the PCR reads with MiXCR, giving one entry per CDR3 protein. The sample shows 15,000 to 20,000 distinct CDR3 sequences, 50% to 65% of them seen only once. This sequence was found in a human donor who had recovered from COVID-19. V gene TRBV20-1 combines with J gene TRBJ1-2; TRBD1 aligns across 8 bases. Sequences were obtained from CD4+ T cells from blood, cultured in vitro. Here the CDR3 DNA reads TGCAGTGCAACGACCGGACAGGGCCGGGGCTACACCTTC. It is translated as CSATTGQGRGYTF.